In its sample, the clone carrying this T cell receptor (beta chain) was seen once. Its antigen is undetermined. This record belongs to a study of cytomegalovirus exposure and HLA in healthy donors. Study-wide points: The study carried out a later analysis of TCR beta sequences. It associated some 15,000 of them with specific HLA alleles at a false discovery rate of 0.05. Among CMV-associated TCR beta chains, most appeared HLA-restricted in a later analysis.

The PCR contained 60 Vbeta and 13 Jbeta primers. The data were produced by immunoSEQ multiplex PCR, yet TCRdb's version contains in-frame clones alone and is incomplete. Found here are about 120,000 clones, about 80% of them singletons; the top ten hold 2.5% to 3.5%. Looked up from germline, CDR1 is SNHLY and CDR2 is FYNNEI. The CDR3 spans 13 residues. The trim removed 4 bases at V and 4 bases at J, leaving 3 bases unmatched. The sample comprised PBMCs. V gene TRBV2 combines with J gene TRBJ1-1, with 7 nucleotides matching TRBD1. This TCR was sampled from a woman aged 60-70 years in good health and CMV-seropositive. In nucleotides, the CDR3 is TGTGCCAGCAGTGTCTCAGGGGGCACTGAAGCTTTCTTT. Translating it yields CASSVSGGTEAFF. The variable domain in full, with the rest retrieved from reference TRBV2 and TRBJ1-1, is EPEVTQTPSHQVTQMGQEVILRCVPISNHLYFYWYRQILGQKVEFLVSFYNNEISEKSEIFDDQFSVERPDGSNFTLKIRSTKLEDSAMYFCASSVSGGTEAFFGQGTRLTVV.